This entry lists 2 T cell receptor beta chains sequenced from one sample in a study of early T cells in non-severe SARS-CoV-2 infection. In TCRdb, the 5' RACE reads were re-called with MiXCR into one record per CDR3 protein. Seen here are 40,000 to 60,000 distinct CDR3 sequences, approximately 8.1% observed once, and the top ten hold about 5.3%. Sequencing used whole blood. Every receptor here comes from an adult who was a healthcare worker with PCR-confirmed SARS-CoV-2 infection or an uninfected control (not recorded which).

V gene TRBV4-3 combines with J gene TRBJ2-1; D unresolved. V shed 0 bases and J shed 6 bases, with 12 bases lying between them. There are 15 residues in the CDR3. Germline V gene data show CDR1 as LGHNA and CDR2 as YSLEER. The CDR3 DNA follows: TGCGCCAGCAGCCAAGATCTTTATGTGGGCAATGAGCAGTTCTTC. As protein: CASSQDLYVGNEQFF.

The rearrangement links TRBV3-1 to TRBJ2-3; 9 bases are a match to TRBD1. Germline lookup yields CDR1 LGHDT and CDR2 YNNKEL (reference sequence). J gave up 2 bases and V 4 bases, and 4 bases lay outside the gene matches. The CDR3 runs to 15 residues. The CDR3, as DNA: TGTGCCAGCAGCCTTGGGACAGGGCACACAGATACGCAGTATTTT. It specifies CASSLGTGHTDTQYF.